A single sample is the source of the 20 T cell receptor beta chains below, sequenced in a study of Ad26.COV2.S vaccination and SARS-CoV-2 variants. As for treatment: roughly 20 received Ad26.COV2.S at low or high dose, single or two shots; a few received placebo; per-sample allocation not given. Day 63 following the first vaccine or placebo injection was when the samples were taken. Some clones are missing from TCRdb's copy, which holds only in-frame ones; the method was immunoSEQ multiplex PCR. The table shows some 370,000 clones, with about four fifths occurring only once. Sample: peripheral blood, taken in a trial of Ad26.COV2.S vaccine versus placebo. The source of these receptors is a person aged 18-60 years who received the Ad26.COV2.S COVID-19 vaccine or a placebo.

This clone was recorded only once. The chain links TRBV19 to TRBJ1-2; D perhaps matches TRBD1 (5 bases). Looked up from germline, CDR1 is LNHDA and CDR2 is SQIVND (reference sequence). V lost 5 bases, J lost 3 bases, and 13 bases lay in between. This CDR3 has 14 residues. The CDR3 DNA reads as TGTGCCAGTAGTTGGCAGGGATCGGACTATGGCTACACCTTC. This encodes CASSWQGSDYGYTF.

This CDR3 is CSVGGATAPYEQYF. The CDR3 DNA is TGCAGCGTTGGGGGAGCGACAGCGCCCTACGAGCAGTACTTC. This chain links TRBV29-1 with TRBJ2-7, with D perhaps matching TRBD1 or TRBD2 (5 bases each). The V and J ends lost 4 bases and 2 bases respectively, with 15 bases between them. This CDR3 spans 14 amino acids. Germline V gene sequence: CDR1 SQVTM, CDR2 ANQGSEA.

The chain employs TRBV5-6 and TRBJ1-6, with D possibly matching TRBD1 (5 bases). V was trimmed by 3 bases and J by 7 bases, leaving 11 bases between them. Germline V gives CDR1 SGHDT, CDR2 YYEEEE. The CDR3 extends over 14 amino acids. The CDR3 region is CASSYPGPNSPLHF. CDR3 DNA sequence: TGTGCCAGCAGCTACCCGGGACCCAATTCACCCCTCCACTTT.

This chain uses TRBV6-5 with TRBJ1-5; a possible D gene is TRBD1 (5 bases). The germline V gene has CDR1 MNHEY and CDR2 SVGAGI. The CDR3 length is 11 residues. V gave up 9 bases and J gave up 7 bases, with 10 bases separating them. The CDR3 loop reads CARKQVQPQHF. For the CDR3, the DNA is TGTGCCAGAAAACAGGTCCAGCCCCAGCATTTT.

For the CDR3, the DNA is TGTGCCAGCAGCTTATTAGGCGGGGACTCCTACAATGAGCAGTTCTTC. It yields the protein CASSLLGGDSYNEQFF. The chain is built from TRBV11-3 and TRBJ2-1; D possibly corresponds to TRBD2 (6 bases). The V gene lost 2 bases and the J gene lost 0 bases, with 11 bases spanning the gap. The CDR3 is made up of 16 amino acids. Germline values: CDR1 SGHNT, CDR2 YENEEA. Combining the CDR3 with reference TRBV11-3 and TRBJ2-1 gives the whole variable domain EAGVVQSPRYKIIEKKQPVAFWCNPISGHNTLYWYLQNLGQGPELLIRYENEEAVDDSQLPKDRFSAERLKGVDSTLKIQPAELGDSAVYLCASSLLGGDSYNEQFFGPGTRLTVL.

The CDR3 region has the DNA TGCGCCAGCAGCTCGGTAGCGGGAGGGAATGAGCAGTTCTTC. Its protein product is CASSSVAGGNEQFF. The rearrangement uses TRBV10-1 and TRBJ2-1; 11 bases fit TRBD2. V was clipped by 6 bases and J by 7 bases; unmatched bases: 5. The germline V gene has CDR1 WNHNN and CDR2 SYGVQD (reference sequence). This CDR3 has 14 amino acids.

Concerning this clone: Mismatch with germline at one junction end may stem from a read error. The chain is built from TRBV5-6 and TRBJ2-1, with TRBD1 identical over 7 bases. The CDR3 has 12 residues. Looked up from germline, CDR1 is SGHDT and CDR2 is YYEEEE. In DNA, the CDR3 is TGTGCCAGCAGCCTGGGGACAGTCCGCCTCCTCTTC. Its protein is CASSLGTVRLLF.

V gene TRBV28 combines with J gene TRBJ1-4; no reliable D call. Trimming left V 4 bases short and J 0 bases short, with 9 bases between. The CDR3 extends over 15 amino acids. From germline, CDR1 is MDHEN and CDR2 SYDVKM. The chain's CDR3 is CASSSLWATNEKLFF. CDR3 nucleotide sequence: TGTGCCAGCAGTTCCCTGTGGGCAACTAATGAAAAACTGTTTTTT. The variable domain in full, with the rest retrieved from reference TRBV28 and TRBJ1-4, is DVKVTQSSRYLVKRTGEKVFLECVQDMDHENMFWYRQDPGLGLRLIYFSYDVKMKEKGDIPEGYSVSREKKERFSLILESASTNQTSMYLCASSSLWATNEKLFFGSGTQLSVL.

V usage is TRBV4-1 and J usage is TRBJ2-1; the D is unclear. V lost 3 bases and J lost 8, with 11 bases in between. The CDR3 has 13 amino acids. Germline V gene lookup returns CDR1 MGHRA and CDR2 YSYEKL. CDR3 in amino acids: CASSHPKRHEQFF. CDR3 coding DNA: TGCGCCAGCAGCCATCCGAAAAGGCATGAGCAGTTCTTC.

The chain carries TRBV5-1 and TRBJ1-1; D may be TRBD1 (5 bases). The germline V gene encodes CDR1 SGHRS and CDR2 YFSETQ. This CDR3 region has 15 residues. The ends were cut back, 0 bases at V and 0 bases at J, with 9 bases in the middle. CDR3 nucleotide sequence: TGCGCCAGCAGCTTGGCCGGGGGTATGAACACTGAAGCTTTCTTT. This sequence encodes CASSLAGGMNTEAFF. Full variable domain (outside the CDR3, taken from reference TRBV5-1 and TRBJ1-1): KAGVTQTPRYLIKTRGQQVTLSCSPISGHRSVSWYQQTPGQGLQFLFEYFSETQRNKGNFPGRFSGRQFSNSRSEMNVSTLELGDSALYLCASSLAGGMNTEAFFGQGTRLTVV.

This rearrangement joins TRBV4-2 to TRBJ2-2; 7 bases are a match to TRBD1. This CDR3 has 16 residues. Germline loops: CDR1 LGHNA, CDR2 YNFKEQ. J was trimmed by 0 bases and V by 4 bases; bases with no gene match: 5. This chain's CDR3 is CASSRSQGANTGELFF. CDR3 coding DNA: TGTGCCAGCAGCCGTTCCCAGGGGGCGAACACCGGGGAGCTGTTTTTT.

CDR3 amino acids: CAIRVAPGDTQYF. The CDR3 DNA sequence: TGTGCCATCAGGGTCGCCCCGGGAGATACGCAGTATTTT. The V and J genes are TRBV10-3 and TRBJ2-3, with D hard to call. Germline loops: CDR1 ENHRY, CDR2 SYGVKD. CDR3 size: 13 residues. V shed 6 bases and J shed 5 bases, with 12 bases lying between them.

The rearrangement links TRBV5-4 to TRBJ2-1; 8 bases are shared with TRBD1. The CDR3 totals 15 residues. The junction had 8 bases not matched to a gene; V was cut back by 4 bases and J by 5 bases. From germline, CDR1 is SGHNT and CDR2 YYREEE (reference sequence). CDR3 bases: TGTGCCAGCAGCCCAGGGACAGGACGGGACAATGAGCAGTTCTTC. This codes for CASSPGTGRDNEQFF.

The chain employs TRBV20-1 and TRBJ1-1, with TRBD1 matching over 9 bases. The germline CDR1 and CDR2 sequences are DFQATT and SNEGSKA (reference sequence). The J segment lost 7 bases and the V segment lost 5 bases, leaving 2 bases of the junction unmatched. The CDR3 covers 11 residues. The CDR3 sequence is CSAGTGYEAFF. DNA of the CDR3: TGCAGTGCTGGGACAGGGTATGAAGCTTTCTTT.

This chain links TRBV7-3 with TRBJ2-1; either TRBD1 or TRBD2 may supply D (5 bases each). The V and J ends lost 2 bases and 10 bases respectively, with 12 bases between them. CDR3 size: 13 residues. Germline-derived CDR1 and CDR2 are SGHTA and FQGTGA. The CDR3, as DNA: TGTGCCAGCAGCTTAGGGACGGGCTTAGAGCAGTTCTTC. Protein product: CASSLGTGLEQFF.

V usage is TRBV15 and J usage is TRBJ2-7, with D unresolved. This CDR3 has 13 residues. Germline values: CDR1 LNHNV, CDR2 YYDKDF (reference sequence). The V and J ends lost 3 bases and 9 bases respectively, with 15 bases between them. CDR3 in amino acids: CATSRPGFIGQYF. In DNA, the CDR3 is TGTGCCACCAGCAGGCCGGGCTTCATAGGGCAGTACTTC. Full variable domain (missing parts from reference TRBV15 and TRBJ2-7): DAMVIQNPRYQVTQFGKPVTLSCSQTLNHNVMYWYQQKSSQAPKLLFHYYDKDFNNEADTPDNFQSRRPNTSFCFLDIRSPGLGDTAMYLCATSRPGFIGQYFGPGTRLTVT.

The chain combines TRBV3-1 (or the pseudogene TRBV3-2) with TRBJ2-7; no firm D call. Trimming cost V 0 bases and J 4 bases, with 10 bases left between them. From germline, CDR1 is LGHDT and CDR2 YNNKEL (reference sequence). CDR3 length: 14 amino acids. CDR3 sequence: CASSQDIGYYEQYF. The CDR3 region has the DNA TGTGCCAGCAGCCAAGATATTGGGTATTACGAGCAGTACTTC.

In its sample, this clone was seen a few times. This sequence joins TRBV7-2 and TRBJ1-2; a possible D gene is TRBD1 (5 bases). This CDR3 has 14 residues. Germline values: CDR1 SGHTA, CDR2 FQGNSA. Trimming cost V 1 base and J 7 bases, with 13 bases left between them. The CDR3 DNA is TGTGCCAGCAGCTTAGAGTCAGGGAGGGGTGGCTACACCTTC. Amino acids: CASSLESGRGGYTF.

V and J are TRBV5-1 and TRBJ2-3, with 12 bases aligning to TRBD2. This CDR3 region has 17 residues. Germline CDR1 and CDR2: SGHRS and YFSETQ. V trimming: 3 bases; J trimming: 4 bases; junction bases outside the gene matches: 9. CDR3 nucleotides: TGCGCCAGCAGCTCCAGACTAGCGGGAGTTTTCCCAGATACGCAGTATTTT. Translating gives CASSSRLAGVFPDTQYF. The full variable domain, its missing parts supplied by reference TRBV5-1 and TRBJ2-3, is KAGVTQTPRYLIKTRGQQVTLSCSPISGHRSVSWYQQTPGQGLQFLFEYFSETQRNKGNFPGRFSGRQFSNSRSEMNVSTLELGDSALYLCASSSRLAGVFPDTQYFGPGTRLTVL.

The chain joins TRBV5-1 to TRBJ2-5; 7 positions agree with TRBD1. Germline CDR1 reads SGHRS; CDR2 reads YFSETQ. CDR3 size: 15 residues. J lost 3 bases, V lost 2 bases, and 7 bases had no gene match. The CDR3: CASSLAGTEEETQYF. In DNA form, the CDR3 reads TGCGCCAGCAGCTTAGCCGGGACAGAAGAAGAGACCCAGTACTTC.